Following are 20 T cell receptor beta chains from one sample sequenced in a study of shared clonotypes between healthy human individuals. This table comes from immunoSEQ multiplex PCR, and its TCRdb copy is limited to in-frame clones, with some not included. The sample records over a million clones, nearly 99% being singletons. Sample: naive CD4+ T cells sorted from blood. Stated subset: CD45RA+ positively selected. These receptors all stem from a man aged 25 to 40 in good health.

The DNA for the CDR3 is TGTGCCAGTAGGCAGGACAGGGGAGGGGGCAATCAGCCCCAGCATTTT. This translates into CASRQDRGGGNQPQHF. The chain recombines TRBV19 with TRBJ1-5, with 9 nucleotides matching TRBD1. In germline, CDR1 is LNHDA, CDR2 SQIVND (reference sequence). J lost 2 bases, V lost 6 bases, and 8 bases had no gene match. This CDR3 is 16 amino acids long.

CDR3 loop: CASSQEGVISGANVLTF. Written as DNA, the CDR3 is TGCGCCAGCAGCCAAGAGGGAGTGATCTCTGGGGCCAACGTCCTGACTTTC. The V call is TRBV4-1, the J call TRBJ2-6; TRBD2 might be the D (5 bases). Deletions cut 0 bases from V and 0 bases from J, with 9 bases between. The CDR3 runs 17 residues. Germline assignment: CDR1 MGHRA and CDR2 YSYEKL.

The V gene is TRBV7-9, the J gene TRBJ2-4; D may correspond to TRBD1 or TRBD2 (5 bases each). This CDR3 is built from 18 residues. The V end lost 4 bases, the J end lost 2 bases, and 21 bases lay between the germline ends. Germline V gene sequence: CDR1 SEHNR, CDR2 FQNEAQ (reference sequence). The CDR3 here is CASSSLGWGIETKNIQYF. CDR3 DNA: TGTGCCAGCAGCTCACTCGGCTGGGGGATAGAAACCAAAAACATTCAGTACTTC.

The rearrangement links TRBV15 to TRBJ1-5; D might be TRBD1 (6 bases). This CDR3 has 15 residues. Germline V CDR1 and CDR2: LNHNV, YYDKDF (reference sequence). V was pared by 2 bases and J by 4 bases, with 12 bases between. The CDR3 region is CATSRKTGLNQPQHF. CDR3 nucleotide sequence: TGTGCCACCAGCAGAAAGACAGGCTTAAATCAGCCCCAGCATTTT.

As to this clone: This sample also contains other DNA sequences that code for the same CDR3. The chain combines TRBV7-2 with TRBJ2-6; D uncertain. This CDR3 is built from 13 residues. The germline V gene has CDR1 SGHTA and CDR2 FQGNSA. The V and J ends lost 3 bases and 2 bases respectively, with 2 bases between them. The CDR3 DNA follows: TGTGCCAGCAGCTTGCCTGGGGCCAACGTCCTGACTTTC. Its translation is CASSLPGANVLTF.

This sequence joins TRBV2 and TRBJ1-5; D is possibly TRBD1 (6 bases). The CDR3 sequence is 17 residues long. CDR1 and CDR2 from the germline V gene are SNHLY and FYNNEI. V was shortened by 6 bases and J by 2 bases, with 20 bases between the two germline ends. The CDR3 bases are TGTGCCAGCAGCGGTCCCGAGGGGGGAGGACGCAATCAGCCCCAGCATTTT. This encodes CASSGPEGGGRNQPQHF.

The gene calls are TRBV10-3 and TRBJ1-5, with D unresolved. The germline V gene encodes CDR1 ENHRY and CDR2 SYGVKD. This CDR3 has 13 amino acids. The ends were cut back, 6 bases at V and 3 bases at J, with 9 bases in the middle. CDR3 protein: CAIRPDNNQPQHF. CDR3 DNA: TGTGCCATCAGACCAGACAACAATCAGCCCCAGCATTTT.

The chain links TRBV27 to TRBJ2-1, with TRBD1 identical over 7 bases. J gave up 6 bases and V 7 bases, and 9 bases lay outside the gene matches. Looked up from germline, CDR1 is MNHEY and CDR2 is SMNVEV (reference sequence). CDR3 length: 14 residues. The CDR3 is CASTHRGPGNEQFF. CDR3 DNA sequence: TGTGCCAGCACCCACAGGGGCCCCGGCAATGAGCAGTTCTTC.

The J gene is TRBJ1-1, the V gene TRBV28, with TRBD1 matching 7 bases. CDR1 and CDR2 (germline): MDHEN, SYDVKM. Unmatched junction bases numbered 16, after V lost 7 bases and J lost 11 bases. This CDR3 comprises 14 residues. The CDR3 region has the DNA TGTGCCAGCAAAAAAGGGGGCGCGCCTGTAGAGGCTTTCTTT. Translating it yields CASKKGGAPVEAFF. Filled out from reference TRBV28 and TRBJ1-1, the complete variable domain reads DVKVTQSSRYLVKRTGEKVFLECVQDMDHENMFWYRQDPGLGLRLIYFSYDVKMKEKGDIPEGYSVSREKKERFSLILESASTNQTSMYLCASKKGGAPVEAFFGQGTRLTVV.

The chain has TRBV25-1 and TRBJ2-2, with unresolved D. Germline CDR1 is MGHDK and CDR2 is SYGVNS. V was shortened by 3 bases and J by 5 bases, with 7 bases between the two germline ends. The CDR3 extends over 13 amino acids. In DNA, the CDR3 is TGTGCCAGCAGTGATAGGGATACCGGGGAGCTGTTTTTT. Protein product: CASSDRDTGELFF.

The chain combines TRBV6-1 with TRBJ2-7; TRBD1 agrees at 8 bases. The germline V gene encodes CDR1 MNHNS and CDR2 SASEGT. The CDR3 is 17 residues long. J gave up 3 bases and V 0 bases, and 10 bases lay outside the gene matches. The CDR3: CASSEAWPRTGFYEQYF. As DNA, the CDR3 is TGTGCCAGCAGTGAAGCGTGGCCCAGGACAGGGTTCTACGAGCAGTACTTC.

The chain links TRBV7-2 to TRBJ2-7; 8 positions agree with TRBD1. V trimming: 1 base; J trimming: 4 bases; junction bases outside the gene matches: 6. Germline loops: CDR1 SGHTA, CDR2 FQGNSA. This CDR3 region has 15 residues. DNA of the CDR3: TGTGCCAGCAGCTTAGTTATCCAGGGGGCTTACGAGCAGTACTTC. Its translation is CASSLVIQGAYEQYF.

The chain couples TRBV21-1 to TRBJ2-3; the table's D gene call, TRBD2, was not cross checked with the DNA. TRBV21-1 is marked as a pseudogene. This CDR3 has 14 amino acids. CDR3 amino acids: CASSTWRGADTQYF. CDR3 in DNA: TGTGCCAGCAGCACCTGGCGGGGAGCAGATACGCAGTATTTT.

This chain joins TRBV5-5 and TRBJ1-2, with D perhaps matching TRBD1 (5 bases). This CDR3 region has 14 residues. Trimming removed 0 bases at V and 4 bases at J, with 10 bases between. Germline V gene data show CDR1 as SGHKS and CDR2 as YYEKEE (reference sequence). This CDR3 is CASSLAGGSYGYTF. The DNA of the CDR3 is TGTGCCAGCAGCTTGGCCGGGGGGAGCTATGGCTACACCTTC.

J is TRBJ2-3 and V is TRBV4-3; D might be TRBD2 (6 bases). V dropped 1 base and J dropped 2 bases, with 13 bases sitting between them. Looked up from germline, CDR1 is LGHNA and CDR2 is YSLEER. CDR3 length: 16 amino acids. CDR3 in DNA: TGCGCCAGCAGCCAAGCATCTAGCGTGAACACAGATACGCAGTATTTT. It yields the protein CASSQASSVNTDTQYF.

The CDR3, as DNA: TGTGCCACCCTGGATAGGGGCTCCTACAATGAGCAGTTCTTC. The encoded protein is CATLDRGSYNEQFF. The rearrangement links TRBV5-4 to TRBJ2-1; perhaps TRBD1 as D (5 bases). V was shortened by 9 bases and J by 0 bases, with 13 bases between the two germline ends. The CDR3 spans 14 residues. Germline CDR1 reads SGHNT; CDR2 reads YYREEE (reference sequence).

The gene calls are TRBV11-3 and TRBJ2-1, with D possibly being TRBD2 (6 bases). Germline V gene data show CDR1 as SGHNT and CDR2 as YENEEA. The V gene lost 5 bases and the J gene lost 3 bases, with 8 bases spanning the gap. The CDR3 spans 13 residues. CDR3 residues: CASSPGVYNEQFF. The CDR3 DNA is TGTGCCAGCAGCCCGGGAGTCTACAATGAGCAGTTCTTC.

This chain links TRBV4-1 with TRBJ2-2; the D gene is possibly TRBD1 (6 bases). The CDR3 consists of 18 residues. Trimming shortened V by 0 bases and J by 1 base, and 15 bases separated the two germline ends. Germline assignment: CDR1 MGHRA and CDR2 YSYEKL. Here the CDR3 reads CASSQEGPGAGNTGELFF. Written as DNA, the CDR3 is TGCGCCAGCAGCCAAGAAGGCCCAGGGGCTGGGAACACCGGGGAGCTGTTTTTT.

The J gene is TRBJ1-1, the V gene TRBV29-1, with 7 bases aligning to TRBD1. The CDR3 has 12 amino acids. Germline lookup yields CDR1 SQVTM and CDR2 ANQGSEA. Losses at the gene ends were 2 bases for V and 6 bases for J; bases not matched to a gene: 3. This CDR3 is CSVERQGPEAFF. CDR3 nucleotide sequence: TGCAGCGTTGAACGACAGGGCCCTGAAGCTTTCTTT.

This clone was seen only once. The chain uses TRBV7-8 and TRBJ2-5, with D perhaps matching TRBD1 or TRBD2 (6 bases each). The V and J ends lost 3 bases and 3 bases respectively, with 11 bases between them. In germline, CDR1 is SGHVS, CDR2 FQNEAQ. The CDR3 spans 14 residues. CDR3 sequence: CASSFLRGEETQYF. CDR3 in DNA: TGTGCCAGCAGCTTCCTGAGGGGGGAAGAGACCCAGTACTTC.